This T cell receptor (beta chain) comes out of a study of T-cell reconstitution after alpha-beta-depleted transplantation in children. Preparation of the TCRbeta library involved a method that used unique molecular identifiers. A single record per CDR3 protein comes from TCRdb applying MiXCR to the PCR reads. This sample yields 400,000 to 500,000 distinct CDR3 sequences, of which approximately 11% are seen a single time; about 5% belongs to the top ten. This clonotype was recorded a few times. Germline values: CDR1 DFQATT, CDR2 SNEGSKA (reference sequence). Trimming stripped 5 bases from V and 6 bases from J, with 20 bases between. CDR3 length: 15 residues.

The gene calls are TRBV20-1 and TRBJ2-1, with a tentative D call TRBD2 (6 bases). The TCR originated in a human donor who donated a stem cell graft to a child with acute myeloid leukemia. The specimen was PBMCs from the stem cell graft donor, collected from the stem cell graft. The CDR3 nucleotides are TGCAGTGCTCAATCGAGGACCCTCGGGGGCAATGAGCAGTTCTTC. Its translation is CSAQSRTLGGNEQFF.